This T cell receptor beta chain was identified in a study of T cell responses to AZD1222 COVID-19 vaccine. Overall study findings and caveats: Seropositivity was recorded at baseline in only five to seven AZD1222 recipients. White British donors predominated, females outnumbered males, and clonal diversity was possibly underestimated.

Sequencing was performed with immunoSEQ multiplex PCR; in TCRdb, only in-frame clones are kept and a portion is missing. The sample records 150,000 to 200,000 clones, over 80% being singletons. In regard to this clone: The antigen is unknown.

The CDR3 has 13 residues. The germline gives CDR1 SGHTA, CDR2 FQGNSA. Germline trimming cut 5 bases from V and 4 bases from J; bases unmatched to any gene: 2. V usage is TRBV7-2 and J usage is TRBJ1-5; 7 bases are a match to TRBD1. The sample in question was peripheral blood, obtained 28 days after the second dose of the MenACWY control vaccine. The sequence was collected from an adult who received the MenACWY meningococcal vaccine as a control. CDR3 sequence (DNA): TGTGCCAGCAGCCGGGGACAGAATCAGCCCCAGCATTTT. As protein: CASSRGQNQPQHF.